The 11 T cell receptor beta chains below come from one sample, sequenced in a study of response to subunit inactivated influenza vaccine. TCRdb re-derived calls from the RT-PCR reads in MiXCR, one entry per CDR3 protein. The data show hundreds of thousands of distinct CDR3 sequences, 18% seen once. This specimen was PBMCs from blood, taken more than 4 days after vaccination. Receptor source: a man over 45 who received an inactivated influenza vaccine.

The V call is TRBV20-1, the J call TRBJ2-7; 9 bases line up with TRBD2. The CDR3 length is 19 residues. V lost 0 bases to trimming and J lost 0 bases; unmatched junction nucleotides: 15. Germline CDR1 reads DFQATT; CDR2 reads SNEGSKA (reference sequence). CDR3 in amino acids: CSARDLSRSGLASSYEQYF. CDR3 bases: TGCAGTGCTAGAGACCTTTCCCGCTCCGGACTAGCGAGCTCCTACGAGCAGTACTTC.

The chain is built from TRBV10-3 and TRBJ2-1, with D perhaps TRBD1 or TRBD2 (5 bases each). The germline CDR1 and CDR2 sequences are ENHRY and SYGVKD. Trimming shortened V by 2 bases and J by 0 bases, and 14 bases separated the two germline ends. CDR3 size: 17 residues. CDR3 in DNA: TGTGCCATCAGTGAGGCGACCGGGACCACCTCCTACAATGAGCAGTTCTTC. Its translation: CAISEATGTTSYNEQFF.

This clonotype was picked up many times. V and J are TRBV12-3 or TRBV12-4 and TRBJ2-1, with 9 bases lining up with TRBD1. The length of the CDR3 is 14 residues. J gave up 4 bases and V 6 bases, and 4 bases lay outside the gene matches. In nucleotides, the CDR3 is TGTGCCAGCAGACCGGGACAGGGATACAATGAGCAGTTCTTC. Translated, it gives CASRPGQGYNEQFF.

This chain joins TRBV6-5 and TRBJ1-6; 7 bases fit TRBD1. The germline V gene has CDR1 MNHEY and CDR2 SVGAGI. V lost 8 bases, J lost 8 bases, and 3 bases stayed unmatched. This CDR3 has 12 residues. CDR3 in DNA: TGTGCCAGCCGACAGGGCGATTCACCCCTCCACTTT. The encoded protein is CASRQGDSPLHF.

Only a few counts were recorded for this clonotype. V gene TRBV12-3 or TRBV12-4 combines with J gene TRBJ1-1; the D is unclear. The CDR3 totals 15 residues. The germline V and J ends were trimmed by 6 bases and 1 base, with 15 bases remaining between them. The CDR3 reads CASSSPHLGNTEAFF. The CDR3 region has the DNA TGTGCCAGCAGCTCACCCCACTTGGGGAACACTGAAGCTTTCTTT.

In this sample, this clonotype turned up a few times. CDR3 protein: CASSPGQGAYEKLFF. The DNA of the CDR3 is TGTGCCAGCAGTCCAGGACAGGGGGCGTATGAAAAACTGTTTTTT. This chain links TRBV12-3 or TRBV12-4 with TRBJ1-4; TRBD1 aligns across 11 bases. This CDR3 is built from 15 residues. With 5 bases clipped from V and 6 bases from J, the junction kept 5 bases outside the gene matches.

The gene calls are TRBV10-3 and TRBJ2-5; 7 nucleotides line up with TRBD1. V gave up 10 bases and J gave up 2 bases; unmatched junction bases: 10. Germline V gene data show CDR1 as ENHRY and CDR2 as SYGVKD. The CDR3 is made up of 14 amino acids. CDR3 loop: CATHRDRRQETQYF. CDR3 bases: TGTGCCACACACCGGGACAGAAGACAAGAGACCCAGTACTTC.

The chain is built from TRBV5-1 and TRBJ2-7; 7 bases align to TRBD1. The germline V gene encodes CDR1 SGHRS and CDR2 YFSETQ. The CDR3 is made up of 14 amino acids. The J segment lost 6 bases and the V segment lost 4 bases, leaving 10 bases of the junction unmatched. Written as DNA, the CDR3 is TGCGCCAGCAGCCGCGGACAGGTCCTCTCCGAGCAGTACTTC. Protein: CASSRGQVLSEQYF.

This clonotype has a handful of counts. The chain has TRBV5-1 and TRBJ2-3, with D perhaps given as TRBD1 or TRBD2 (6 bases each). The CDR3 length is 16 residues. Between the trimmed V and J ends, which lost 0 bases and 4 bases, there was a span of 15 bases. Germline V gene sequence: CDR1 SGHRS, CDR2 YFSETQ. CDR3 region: CASSLASGASADTQYF. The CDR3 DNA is TGCGCCAGCAGCTTGGCCTCGGGGGCTAGCGCAGATACGCAGTATTTT.

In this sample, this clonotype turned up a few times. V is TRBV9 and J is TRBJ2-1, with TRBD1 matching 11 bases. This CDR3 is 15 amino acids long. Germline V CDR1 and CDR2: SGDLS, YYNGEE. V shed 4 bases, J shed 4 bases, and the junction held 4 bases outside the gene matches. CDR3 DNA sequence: TGTGCCAGCAGCTGGGACAGGGGGGGGTACAATGAGCAGTTCTTC. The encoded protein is CASSWDRGGYNEQFF.

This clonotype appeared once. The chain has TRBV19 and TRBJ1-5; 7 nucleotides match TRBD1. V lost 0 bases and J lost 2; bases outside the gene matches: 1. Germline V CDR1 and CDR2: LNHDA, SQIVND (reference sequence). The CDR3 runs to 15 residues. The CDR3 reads CASSIEGGRNQPQHF. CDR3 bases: TGTGCCAGTAGTATAGAAGGGGGCCGCAATCAGCCCCAGCATTTT.